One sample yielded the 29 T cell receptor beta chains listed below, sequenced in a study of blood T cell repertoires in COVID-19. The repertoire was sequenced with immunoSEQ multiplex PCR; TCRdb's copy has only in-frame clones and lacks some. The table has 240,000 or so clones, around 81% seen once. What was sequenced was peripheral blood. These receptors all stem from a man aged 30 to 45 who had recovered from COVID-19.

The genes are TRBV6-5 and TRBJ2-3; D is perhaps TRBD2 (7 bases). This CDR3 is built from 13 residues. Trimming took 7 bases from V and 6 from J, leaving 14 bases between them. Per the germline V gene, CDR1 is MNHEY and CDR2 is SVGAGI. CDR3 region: CASTIPGGDTQYF. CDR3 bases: TGTGCCAGCACCATTCCGGGGGGCGATACGCAGTATTTT.

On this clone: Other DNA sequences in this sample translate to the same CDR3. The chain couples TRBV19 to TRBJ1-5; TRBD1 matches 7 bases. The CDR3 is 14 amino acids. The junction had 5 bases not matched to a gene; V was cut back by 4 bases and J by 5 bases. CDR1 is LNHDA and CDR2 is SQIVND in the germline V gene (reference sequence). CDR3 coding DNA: TGTGCCAGTAGTACCGGACAGGAACATCAGCCCCAGCATTTT. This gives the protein CASSTGQEHQPQHF. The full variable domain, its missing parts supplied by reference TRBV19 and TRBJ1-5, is DGGITQSPKYLFRKEGQNVTLSCEQNLNHDAMYWYRQDPGQGLRLIYYSQIVNDFQKGDIAEGYSVSREKKESFPLTVTSAQKNPTAFYLCASSTGQEHQPQHFGDGTRLSIL.

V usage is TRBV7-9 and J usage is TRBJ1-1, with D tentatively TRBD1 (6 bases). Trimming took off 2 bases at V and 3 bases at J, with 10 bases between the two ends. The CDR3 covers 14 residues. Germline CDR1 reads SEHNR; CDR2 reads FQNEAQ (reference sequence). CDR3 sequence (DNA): TGTGCCAGCAGCTTAAAGGGGGTGGACACTGAAGCTTTCTTT. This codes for CASSLKGVDTEAFF.

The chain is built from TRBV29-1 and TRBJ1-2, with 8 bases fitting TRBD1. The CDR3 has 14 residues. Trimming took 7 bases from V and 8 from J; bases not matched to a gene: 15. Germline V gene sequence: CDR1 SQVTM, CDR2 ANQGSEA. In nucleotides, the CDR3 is TGCAGCGCCACCGACCTGGGGACAGGTCACGGCTACACCTTC. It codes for CSATDLGTGHGYTF.

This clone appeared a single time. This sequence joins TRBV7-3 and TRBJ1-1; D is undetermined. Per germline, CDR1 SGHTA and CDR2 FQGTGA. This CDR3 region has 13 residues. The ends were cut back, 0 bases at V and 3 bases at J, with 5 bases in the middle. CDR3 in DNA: TGTGCCAGCAGCTTAACGTATTACACTGAAGCTTTCTTT. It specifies CASSLTYYTEAFF. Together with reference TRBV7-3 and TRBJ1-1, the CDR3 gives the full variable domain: GAGVSQTPSNKVTEKGKYVELRCDPISGHTALYWYRQSLGQGPEFLIYFQGTGAADDSGLPNDRFFAVRPEGSVSTLKIQRTERGDSAVYLCASSLTYYTEAFFGQGTRLTVV.

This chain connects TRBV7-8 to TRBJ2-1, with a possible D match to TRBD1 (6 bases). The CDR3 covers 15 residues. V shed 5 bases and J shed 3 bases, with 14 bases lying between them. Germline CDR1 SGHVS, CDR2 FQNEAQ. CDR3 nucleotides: TGTGCCAGCAGCGCCCCCGGGACAATCTACAATGAGCAGTTCTTC. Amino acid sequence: CASSAPGTIYNEQFF.

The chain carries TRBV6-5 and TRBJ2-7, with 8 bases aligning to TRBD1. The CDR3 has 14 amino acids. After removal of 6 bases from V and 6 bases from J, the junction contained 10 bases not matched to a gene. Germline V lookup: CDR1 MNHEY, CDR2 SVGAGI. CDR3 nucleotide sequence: TGTGCCAGCAGAAACAGGGGGTGGTCGAGCGAGCAGTACTTC. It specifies CASRNRGWSSEQYF.

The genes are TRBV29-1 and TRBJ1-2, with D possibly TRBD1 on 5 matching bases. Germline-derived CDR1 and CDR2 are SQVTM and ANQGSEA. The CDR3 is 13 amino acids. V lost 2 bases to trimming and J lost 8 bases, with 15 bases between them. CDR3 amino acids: CSVERQGEGGYTF. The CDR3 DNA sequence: TGCAGCGTTGAACGGCAGGGCGAAGGGGGCTACACCTTC.

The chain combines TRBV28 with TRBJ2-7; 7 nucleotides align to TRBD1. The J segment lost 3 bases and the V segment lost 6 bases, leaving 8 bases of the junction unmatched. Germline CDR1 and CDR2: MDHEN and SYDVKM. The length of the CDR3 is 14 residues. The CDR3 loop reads CASSLDRRIYEQYF. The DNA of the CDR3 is TGTGCCAGCAGCCTGGACAGGAGGATCTACGAGCAGTACTTC.

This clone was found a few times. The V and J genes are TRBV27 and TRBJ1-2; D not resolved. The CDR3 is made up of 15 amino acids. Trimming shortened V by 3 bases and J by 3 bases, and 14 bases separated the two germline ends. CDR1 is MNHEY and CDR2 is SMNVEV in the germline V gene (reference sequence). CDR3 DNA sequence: TGTGCCAGCAGTTTGGTAGGGAGTGGGGACTATGGCTACACCTTC. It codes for CASSLVGSGDYGYTF.

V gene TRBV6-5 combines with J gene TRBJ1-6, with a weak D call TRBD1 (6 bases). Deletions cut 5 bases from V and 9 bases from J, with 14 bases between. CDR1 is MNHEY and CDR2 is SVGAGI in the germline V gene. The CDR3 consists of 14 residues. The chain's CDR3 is CASSPQGVGSPLHF. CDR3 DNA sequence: TGTGCCAGCAGTCCACAGGGAGTAGGTTCACCCCTCCACTTT.

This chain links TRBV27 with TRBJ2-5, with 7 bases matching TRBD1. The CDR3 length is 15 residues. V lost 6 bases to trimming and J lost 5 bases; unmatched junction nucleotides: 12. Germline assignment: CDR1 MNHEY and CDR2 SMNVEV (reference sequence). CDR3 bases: TGTGCCAGCAGGGCATTACAGGGGAACGCCGAGACCCAGTACTTC. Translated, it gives CASRALQGNAETQYF.

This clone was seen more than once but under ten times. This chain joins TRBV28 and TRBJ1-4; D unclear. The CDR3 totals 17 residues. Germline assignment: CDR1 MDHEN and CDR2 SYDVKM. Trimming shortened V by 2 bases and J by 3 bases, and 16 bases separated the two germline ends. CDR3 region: CASSLGERVEANEKLFF. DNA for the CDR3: TGTGCCAGCAGTTTAGGGGAGAGGGTTGAGGCTAATGAAAAACTGTTTTTT.

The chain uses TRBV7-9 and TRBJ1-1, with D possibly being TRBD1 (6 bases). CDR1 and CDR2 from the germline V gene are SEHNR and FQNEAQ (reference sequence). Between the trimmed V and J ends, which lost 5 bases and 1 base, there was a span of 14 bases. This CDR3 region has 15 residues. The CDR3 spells CASSARGGTNTEAFF. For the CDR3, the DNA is TGTGCCAGCAGCGCAAGAGGGGGAACGAACACTGAAGCTTTCTTT.

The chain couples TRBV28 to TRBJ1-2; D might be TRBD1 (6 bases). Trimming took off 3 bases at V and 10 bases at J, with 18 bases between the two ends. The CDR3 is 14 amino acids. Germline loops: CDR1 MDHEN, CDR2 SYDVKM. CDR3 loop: CASSLGSTGYTYTF. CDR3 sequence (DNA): TGTGCCAGCAGTTTGGGCAGTACAGGGTATACCTACACCTTC.

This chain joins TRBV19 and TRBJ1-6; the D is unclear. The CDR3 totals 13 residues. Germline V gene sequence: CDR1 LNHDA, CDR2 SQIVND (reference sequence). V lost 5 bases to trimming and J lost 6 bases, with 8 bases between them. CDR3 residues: CASSDMFNSPLHF. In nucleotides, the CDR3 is TGTGCCAGTAGTGACATGTTTAATTCACCCCTCCACTTT.

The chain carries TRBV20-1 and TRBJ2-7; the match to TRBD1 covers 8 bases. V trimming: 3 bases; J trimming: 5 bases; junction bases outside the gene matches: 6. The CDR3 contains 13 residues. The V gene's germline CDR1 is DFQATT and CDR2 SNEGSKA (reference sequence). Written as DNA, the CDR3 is TGCAGTGCTAGTCGCGACAGGGGTAACGAGCAGTACTTC. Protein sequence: CSASRDRGNEQYF.

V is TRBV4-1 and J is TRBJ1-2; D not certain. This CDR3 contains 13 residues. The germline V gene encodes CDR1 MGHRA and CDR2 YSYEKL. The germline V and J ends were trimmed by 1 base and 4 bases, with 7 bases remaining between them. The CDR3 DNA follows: TGCGCCAGCAGCCAAGGGGCTACCTATGGCTACACCTTC. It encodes CASSQGATYGYTF.

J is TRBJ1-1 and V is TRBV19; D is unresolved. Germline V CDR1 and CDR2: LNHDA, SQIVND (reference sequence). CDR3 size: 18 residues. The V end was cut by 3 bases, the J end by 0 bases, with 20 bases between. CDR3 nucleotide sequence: TGTGCCAGTAGTATCCCCTCTCCCGCCCGACATATGAACACTGAAGCTTTCTTT. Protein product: CASSIPSPARHMNTEAFF.

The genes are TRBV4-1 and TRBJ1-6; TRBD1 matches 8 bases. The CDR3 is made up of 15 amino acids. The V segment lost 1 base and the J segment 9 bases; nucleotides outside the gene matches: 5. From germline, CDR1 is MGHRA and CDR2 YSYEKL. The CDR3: CASSQVTGVTSPLHF. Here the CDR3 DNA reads TGCGCCAGCAGCCAAGTGACAGGGGTTACTTCACCCCTCCACTTT.

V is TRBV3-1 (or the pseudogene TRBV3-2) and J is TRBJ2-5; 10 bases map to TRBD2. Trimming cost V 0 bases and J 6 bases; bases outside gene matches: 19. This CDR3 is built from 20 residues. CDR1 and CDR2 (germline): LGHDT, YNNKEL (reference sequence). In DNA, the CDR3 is TGTGCCAGCAGCCAAGACAGGTGGACTGTACTAGCGGGGAGTAGGCAGACCCAGTACTTC. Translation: CASSQDRWTVLAGSRQTQYF.

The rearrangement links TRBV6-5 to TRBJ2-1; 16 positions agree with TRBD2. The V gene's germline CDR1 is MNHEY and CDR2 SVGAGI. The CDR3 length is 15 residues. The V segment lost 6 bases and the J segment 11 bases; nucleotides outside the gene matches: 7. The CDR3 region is CASRLPGLAGGQQFF. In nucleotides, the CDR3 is TGTGCCAGCAGACTCCCGGGACTAGCGGGGGGGCAGCAGTTCTTC.

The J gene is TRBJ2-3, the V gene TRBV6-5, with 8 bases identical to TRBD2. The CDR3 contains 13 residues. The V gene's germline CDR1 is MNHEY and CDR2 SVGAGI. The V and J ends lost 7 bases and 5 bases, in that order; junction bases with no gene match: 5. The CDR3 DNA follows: TGTGCCAGCAAAGGACTAGCCCAAGATACGCAGTATTTT. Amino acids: CASKGLAQDTQYF.

DNA for the CDR3: TGTGCCAGCAGTTACTTCGGGGGGCACGTCTATGGCTACACCTTC. It is translated as CASSYFGGHVYGYTF. The chain uses TRBV6-5 and TRBJ1-2; a weak D match, TRBD1 (6 bases). The CDR3 is 15 amino acids. V dropped 1 base and J dropped 4 bases, with 13 bases sitting between them. Germline V lookup: CDR1 MNHEY, CDR2 SVGAGI.

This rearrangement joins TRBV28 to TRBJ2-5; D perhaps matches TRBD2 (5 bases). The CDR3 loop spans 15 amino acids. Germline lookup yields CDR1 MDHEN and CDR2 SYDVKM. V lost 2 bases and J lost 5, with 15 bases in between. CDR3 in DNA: TGTGCCAGCAGTTTAAGATCCGGGCGGGCGGAGACCCAGTACTTC. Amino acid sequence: CASSLRSGRAETQYF.

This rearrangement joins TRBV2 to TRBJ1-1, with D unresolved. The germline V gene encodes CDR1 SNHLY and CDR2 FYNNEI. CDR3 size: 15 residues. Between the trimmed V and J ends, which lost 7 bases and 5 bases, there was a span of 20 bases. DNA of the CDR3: TGTGCCAGCACTCGGGATTCTTTTTCGGGGACTGAAGCTTTCTTT. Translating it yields CASTRDSFSGTEAFF. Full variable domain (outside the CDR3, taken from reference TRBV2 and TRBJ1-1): EPEVTQTPSHQVTQMGQEVILRCVPISNHLYFYWYRQILGQKVEFLVSFYNNEISEKSEIFDDQFSVERPDGSNFTLKIRSTKLEDSAMYFCASTRDSFSGTEAFFGQGTRLTVV.

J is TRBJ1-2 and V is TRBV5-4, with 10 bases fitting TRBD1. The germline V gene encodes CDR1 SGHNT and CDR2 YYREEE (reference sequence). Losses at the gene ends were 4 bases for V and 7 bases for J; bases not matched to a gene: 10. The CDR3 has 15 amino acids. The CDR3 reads CASSRFQTGGGGYTF. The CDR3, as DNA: TGTGCCAGCAGCCGATTCCAGACAGGGGGCGGTGGCTACACCTTC.

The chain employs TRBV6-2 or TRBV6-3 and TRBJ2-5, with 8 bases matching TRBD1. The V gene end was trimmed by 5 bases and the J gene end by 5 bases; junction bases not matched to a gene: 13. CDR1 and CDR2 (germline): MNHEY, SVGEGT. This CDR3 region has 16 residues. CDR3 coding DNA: TGTGCCAGCAGTCAGGGGGCTTTTCTACTGTTCGAGACCCAGTACTTC. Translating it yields CASSQGAFLLFETQYF.

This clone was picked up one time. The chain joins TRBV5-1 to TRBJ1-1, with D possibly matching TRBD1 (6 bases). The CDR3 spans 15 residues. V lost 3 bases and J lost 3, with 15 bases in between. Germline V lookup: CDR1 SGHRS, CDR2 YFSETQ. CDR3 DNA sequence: TGCGCCAGCAGCTCGGGCGGGGGCGCTTACACTGAAGCTTTCTTT. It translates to CASSSGGGAYTEAFF.